The 32 T cell receptor beta chains below come from one sample, sequenced in a study of T cell repertoires in cytomegalovirus infection. MiXCR, run by TCRdb on the reads, gives a single entry per CDR3 protein. The table has roughly 70,000 distinct CDR3 sequences, 20% to 25% seen once; the top ten hold roughly two thirds. The antigens for these receptors are not known. Sequencing was performed on CD8+ T cells from cultured PBMCs, taken from culture after CMV antigen stimulation. These receptor sequences come from a human donor in good health (CMV status not recorded). Some clones in this sample may be carry-over from other donors' samples.

The genes are TRBV7-2 and TRBJ1-4; D not resolved. V was trimmed by 1 base and J by 8 bases, leaving 8 bases between them. The CDR3 length is 13 residues. Germline CDR1 reads SGHTA; CDR2 reads FQGNSA. The CDR3 nucleotides are TGTGCCAGCAGCTTAGGGGCGGCGGAAAAACTGTTTTTT. This encodes CASSLGAAEKLFF.

This clonotype has more than one count but fewer than ten. J is TRBJ1-6 and V is TRBV27; the match to TRBD1 covers 8 bases. Losses at the gene ends were 5 bases for V and 13 bases for J; bases not matched to a gene: 7. CDR3 length: 13 residues. Germline assignment: CDR1 MNHEY and CDR2 SMNVEV (reference sequence). CDR3 loop: CASSPGQGRPLHF. CDR3 in DNA: TGTGCCAGCAGTCCCGGACAGGGACGGCCCCTCCACTTT.

V and J are TRBV7-8 and TRBJ2-1; D gene unclear. The germline gives CDR1 SGHVS, CDR2 FQNEAQ. Trimming removed 1 base at V and 9 bases at J, with 10 bases between. The CDR3 length is 13 residues. The CDR3 loop reads CASSLDQLFEQFF. In nucleotides, the CDR3 is TGTGCCAGCAGCTTAGACCAATTATTTGAGCAGTTCTTC. Supplemented by reference TRBV7-8 and TRBJ2-1, the full variable domain reads GAGVSQSPRYKVAKRGQDVALRCDPISGHVSLFWYQQALGQGPEFLTYFQNEAQLDKSGLPSDRFFAERPEGSVSTLKIQRTQQEDSAVYLCASSLDQLFEQFFGPGTRLTVL.

This clonotype was counted between two and nine times. The chain is built from TRBV7-3 and TRBJ2-5, with 14 bases that match TRBD2. The germline gives CDR1 SGHTA, CDR2 FQGTGA. V dropped 5 bases and J dropped 2; count of bases not matched to a gene: 4. The CDR3 has 16 residues. The CDR3 is CASSLGTSGGQETQYF. Written as DNA, the CDR3 is TGTGCCAGCAGCCTCGGGACTAGCGGGGGTCAAGAGACCCAGTACTTC.

This clonotype came up a few times. The V gene is TRBV7-9, the J gene TRBJ2-5; D not resolved. The germline CDR1 and CDR2 sequences are SEHNR and FQNEAQ (reference sequence). The CDR3 sequence is 13 residues long. The V and J ends lost 4 bases and 7 bases respectively, with 13 bases between them. CDR3 bases: TGTGCCAGCAGCTACCCGACCACCCCGACCCAGTACTTC. Translating it yields CASSYPTTPTQYF.

The rearrangement joins TRBV12-3 or TRBV12-4 to TRBJ2-2; no clear D gene. Trimming stripped 0 bases from V and 0 bases from J, with 14 bases between. This CDR3 has 18 amino acids. CDR3 residues: CASSLADHTGANTGELFF. CDR3 nucleotide sequence: TGTGCCAGCAGTTTAGCGGACCATACCGGCGCGAACACCGGGGAGCTGTTTTTT.

This clonotype was seen more than once but under ten times. This chain connects TRBV12-3 or TRBV12-4 to TRBJ1-1; D not resolved. The CDR3 has 15 amino acids. The V and J ends lost 10 bases and 1 base respectively, with 19 bases between them. The CDR3 region has the DNA TGTGCCATCCTAAATCTGGACGGTCAGAACACTGAAGCTTTCTTT. Translated, it gives CAILNLDGQNTEAFF.

This chain links TRBV27 with TRBJ2-7; D is uncertain. Trimming removed 7 bases at V and 0 bases at J, with 19 bases between. The CDR3 extends over 16 amino acids. Germline CDR1 is MNHEY and CDR2 is SMNVEV (reference sequence). The CDR3 DNA reads as TGTGCCAGCACATCACCCCCTTGGCAGAACTCCTACGAGCAGTACTTC. It is translated as CASTSPPWQNSYEQYF.

This clonotype was picked up a small number of times. The V call is TRBV28, the J call TRBJ1-5; D is unclear. Germline V gives CDR1 MDHEN, CDR2 SYDVKM. Deletions cut 5 bases from V and 9 bases from J, with 11 bases between. CDR3 size: 12 residues. The CDR3 DNA reads as TGTGCCAGCAGTCCCCCACGAGGGCCCCAGCATTTT. Translating it yields CASSPPRGPQHF.

The V and J genes are TRBV20-1 and TRBJ2-3; maybe TRBD1 (6 bases). CDR3 length: 14 residues. CDR1 and CDR2 from the germline V gene are DFQATT and SNEGSKA (reference sequence). Deletions cut 3 bases from V and 3 bases from J, with 13 bases between. The CDR3 DNA reads TGCAGTGCTAGCTACAGGGTTGGGACAGATACGCAGTATTTT. Translated: CSASYRVGTDTQYF.

This clonotype came up a few times. The chain carries TRBV27 and TRBJ1-1, with D perhaps TRBD1 (5 bases). V was trimmed by 0 bases and J by 3 bases, leaving 8 bases between them. CDR1 and CDR2 (germline): MNHEY, SMNVEV (reference sequence). The length of the CDR3 is 14 residues. The chain's CDR3 is CASSLSRADTEAFF. The CDR3 DNA follows: TGTGCCAGCAGTTTATCCAGGGCGGACACTGAAGCTTTCTTT.

CDR3 DNA: TGTGCCAGCAGCTCAGAGGTCGGCCTCCTCAACACCGGGGAGCTGTTTTTT. Encoded protein: CASSSEVGLLNTGELFF. The chain is built from TRBV7-6 and TRBJ2-2; D is undetermined. Trimming removed 4 bases from V and 2 bases from J, with 17 bases in between. This CDR3 has 17 residues. Germline V lookup: CDR1 SGHVS, CDR2 FNYEAQ.

This chain joins TRBV12-3 or TRBV12-4 and TRBJ1-1; TRBD1 agrees at 10 bases. V dropped 3 bases and J dropped 7; count of bases not matched to a gene: 8. CDR3 length: 15 amino acids. The CDR3 coding sequence is TGTGCCAGCAGTTTGGGACAGGGGAACCGGATTGAAGCTTTCTTT. Residues: CASSLGQGNRIEAFF.

The chain employs TRBV6-5 and TRBJ1-2; 8 bases match TRBD1. Trimming removed 6 bases from V and 8 bases from J; junction bases left unmatched: 14. The CDR3 has 15 residues. Germline-derived CDR1 and CDR2 are MNHEY and SVGAGI. The CDR3 sequence is CASSRKDRVFLGYTF. DNA of the CDR3: TGTGCCAGCAGCAGAAAGGACAGGGTATTTCTCGGCTACACCTTC.

On this clonotype: The germline gene is not matched at one end of the junction; a read error may be the cause. The V call is TRBV27, the J call TRBJ1-1, with TRBD1 as a possible D gene (5 bases). The CDR3 runs 16 residues. The germline CDR1 and CDR2 sequences are MNHEY and SMNVEV (reference sequence). CDR3 in DNA: TGTGCCAGCCTACCTTACTCGACAGACCTGAACACTGAAGCTTTATTT. Encoded protein: CASLPYSTDLNTEALF.

V and J are TRBV7-8 and TRBJ2-1; 9 bases map to TRBD2. CDR1 and CDR2 from the germline V gene are SGHVS and FQNEAQ. The CDR3 is made up of 15 amino acids. V shed 2 bases and J 3 bases; nucleotides not matched to a gene: 2. Written as DNA, the CDR3 is TGTGCCAGCAGCTTATGGCGGGGGGGCTACAATGAGCAGTTCTTC. Amino acid sequence: CASSLWRGGYNEQFF.

This clonotype was counted only a few times. The J gene is TRBJ2-3, the V gene TRBV27; weak D call: TRBD2 (5 bases). V lost 10 bases to trimming and J lost 4 bases, with 24 bases between them. The CDR3 sequence is 16 residues long. CDR1 MNHEY and CDR2 SMNVEV come from the germline V gene (reference sequence). The CDR3 is CATQTGFIPGADTQYF. DNA for the CDR3: TGTGCCACCCAAACGGGCTTCATTCCCGGGGCAGATACGCAGTATTTT.

This clonotype has more than one count but fewer than ten. The rearrangement joins TRBV27 to TRBJ2-7; 8 bases agree with TRBD2. The V and J ends lost 3 bases and 7 bases, in that order; junction bases with no gene match: 5. The CDR3 spans 13 residues. CDR1 MNHEY and CDR2 SMNVEV come from the germline V gene (reference sequence). CDR3: CASSLAGGGEQYF. CDR3 bases: TGTGCCAGCAGTTTGGCCGGGGGGGGAGAGCAGTACTTC.

The chain combines TRBV12-3 or TRBV12-4 with TRBJ2-7, with D perhaps being TRBD1 or TRBD2 (5 bases each). Trimming cost V 5 bases and J 7 bases, with 12 bases left between them. The CDR3 is 12 residues long. CDR3 protein: CASSPGTWEQYF. CDR3 nucleotides: TGTGCCAGCAGTCCAGGGACCTGGGAGCAGTACTTC.

A few counts support this clonotype. CDR3 sequence (DNA): TGTGCCAGCACCAATGGGGGTACTAATGAAAAACTGTTTTTT. Its protein is CASTNGGTNEKLFF. This chain uses TRBV12-3 or TRBV12-4 with TRBJ1-4; D is perhaps TRBD1 (5 bases). The CDR3 has 14 amino acids. The germline V and J ends were trimmed by 7 bases and 2 bases, with 11 bases remaining between them.

Only one count was recorded for this clonotype. The V and J genes are TRBV7-2 and TRBJ1-2; tentatively, D is TRBD1 (5 bases). The CDR3 contains 12 residues. V gave up 5 bases and J gave up 6 bases, with 10 bases separating them. Germline values: CDR1 SGHTA, CDR2 FQGNSA. The CDR3 is CASSLGGDGYTF. CDR3 in DNA: TGTGCCAGCAGCCTGGGAGGGGATGGCTACACCTTC.

The chain carries TRBV7-8 and TRBJ2-5; perhaps TRBD1 as D (6 bases). Germline CDR1 reads SGHVS; CDR2 reads FQNEAQ. V shed 7 bases and J shed 1 base, with 25 bases lying between them. The CDR3 consists of 18 residues. This CDR3 is CASTRTEKRPSTQETQYF. The CDR3 DNA follows: TGTGCCAGCACACGGACAGAAAAGAGACCCAGTACCCAAGAGACCCAGTACTTC.

V is TRBV11-2 and J is TRBJ2-7, with D perhaps assigned TRBD1 or TRBD2 (6 bases each). The V end was cut by 0 bases, the J end by 13 bases, with 28 bases between. In germline, CDR1 is SGHAT, CDR2 FQNNGV. This CDR3 spans 17 amino acids. CDR3 coding DNA: TGTGCCAGCAGCTTAGATCAGGGACACCATCGGGGGATCGGTTCCTACTTC. Translated: CASSLDQGHHRGIGSYF.

This clonotype was found a few times. This chain links TRBV7-2 with TRBJ2-1, with 7 positions matching TRBD2. This CDR3 is built from 15 residues. The germline V gene encodes CDR1 SGHTA and CDR2 FQGNSA. J gave up 5 bases and V 3 bases, and 7 bases lay outside the gene matches. CDR3 loop: CASSFGRTSNNEQFF. The CDR3 nucleotides are TGTGCCAGCAGCTTCGGGAGGACATCTAACAATGAGCAGTTCTTC.

V and J are TRBV6-6 and TRBJ2-1; the match to TRBD2 covers 15 bases. The trim removed 2 bases at V and 2 bases at J, leaving 7 bases unmatched. The length of the CDR3 is 19 residues. Germline CDR1 reads MNHNY; CDR2 reads SVGAGI (reference sequence). CDR3 region: CASSYAGLAGGPPYNEQFF. CDR3 coding DNA: TGTGCCAGCAGTTACGCGGGACTAGCGGGGGGTCCTCCCTACAATGAGCAGTTCTTC.

This clonotype is judged medium-sized (0.01 to 0.1%). V usage is TRBV7-2 and J usage is TRBJ2-3; possibly TRBD1 for D (5 bases). V was pared by 2 bases and J by 2 bases, with 8 bases between. The V gene's germline CDR1 is SGHTA and CDR2 FQGNSA. The CDR3 consists of 14 residues. In DNA form, the CDR3 reads TGTGCCAGCAGCTTAAGACAGACCACAGATACGCAGTATTTT. It is translated as CASSLRQTTDTQYF.

This clonotype was detected only a few times. The rearrangement links TRBV7-2 to TRBJ2-1; D is uncertain. The CDR3 length is 13 residues. V lost 8 bases to trimming and J lost 4 bases, with 12 bases between them. Germline V gene lookup returns CDR1 SGHTA and CDR2 FQGNSA. The CDR3 region is CASLGPIYNEQFF. The CDR3 nucleotides read TGTGCCAGCCTAGGGCCTATTTACAATGAGCAGTTCTTC.

This chain uses TRBV6-6 with TRBJ2-7; D uncertain. V was pared by 0 bases and J by 3 bases, with 6 bases between. Looked up from germline, CDR1 is MNHNY and CDR2 is SVGAGI (reference sequence). The CDR3 totals 13 residues. The CDR3 DNA reads as TGTGCCAGCAGTTACTCGGCCGGCTACGAGCAGTACTTC. This sequence encodes CASSYSAGYEQYF.

This clonotype has a count of ten or more. The chain is built from TRBV7-9 and TRBJ2-5; D is ambiguous. Germline V gene lookup returns CDR1 SEHNR and CDR2 FQNEAQ (reference sequence). This CDR3 is built from 13 residues. The V gene lost 5 bases and the J gene lost 1 base, with 8 bases spanning the gap. CDR3: CASSKSIQETQYF. The CDR3 DNA reads TGTGCCAGCAGCAAAAGCATCCAAGAGACCCAGTACTTC.

The CDR3 DNA sequence: TGTGCCAGCACTCCCGGGACAGGTGGATATAATTCACCCCTCCACTTT. This codes for CASTPGTGGYNSPLHF. The J gene is TRBJ1-6, the V gene TRBV27; 8 positions agree with TRBD1. Losses at the gene ends were 7 bases for V and 4 bases for J; bases not matched to a gene: 9. This CDR3 spans 16 amino acids. Germline-derived CDR1 and CDR2 are MNHEY and SMNVEV (reference sequence).

The chain is built from TRBV6-5 and TRBJ1-5; no clear D. CDR1 and CDR2 from the germline V gene are MNHEY and SVGAGI. The CDR3 length is 14 residues. V lost 5 bases and J lost 1, with 9 bases in between. CDR3 coding DNA: TGTGCCAGCAGTCAGCCCGGAAGCAATCAGCCCCAGCATTTT. Translated, it gives CASSQPGSNQPQHF.

This clonotype was counted only a few times. The chain carries TRBV6-2 or TRBV6-3 and TRBJ2-3; 11 bases are shared with TRBD2. There are 16 residues in the CDR3. From germline, CDR1 is MNHEY and CDR2 SVGEGT. V gave up 3 bases and J gave up 4 bases; unmatched junction bases: 6. The CDR3 DNA follows: TGTGCCAGCAGTTATAGCGGGGGGGCCAGCGCAGATACGCAGTATTTT. Translated, it gives CASSYSGGASADTQYF.